The 18 T cell receptor beta chains listed next were all sequenced from one sample in a study of tumor-infiltrating lymphocytes in primary liver carcinoma. Between roughly 20 and 32 mg of unsorted bulk tissue served as the source from which RNA and DNA were co-extracted. TCR beta cDNA was reverse-transcribed from 500 to 550 ng of total RNA. The reaction used a constant-region primer and ProtoScript II reverse transcriptase. Three-round nested multiplex PCR performed with slightly modified ARM-PCR produced the TCR beta libraries. The two initial PCR rounds, roughly 10 cycles each, used TRBV1-TRBV30 forward and C-beta reverse primers. TCRdb reprocessed the multiplex PCR reads with MiXCR, giving one entry per CDR3 protein. The sample has roughly 49,000 distinct CDR3 sequences, around 77% seen once; the top ten hold around a quarter. The sequenced material came from liver tumor tissue from sampling region 5. Subset specified: tumor region T5, tumor centre. These receptors all stem from a man in his forties with primary liver carcinoma and hepatitis B virus infection.

Remarks on this clonotype: This is likely a read error, given that the CDR3 carries no conserved phenylalanine or tryptophan at its end. It is unclear where the CDR3 begins or ends on the DNA, so no DNA is shown, and the CDR3 is as TCRdb lists it. This chain links TRBV14 with TRBJ2-1; the table assigns TRBD2, which was not confirmed against the DNA. Germline assignment: CDR1 SGHDN and CDR2 FVKESK. The CDR3 region is 13 residues in length, termini included. The CDR3: CASSPWGGTGKFL.

For this clonotype: Lacking the conserved final phenylalanine or tryptophan, this CDR3 likely reflects a read error. The chain is built from TRBV7-8 and TRBJ2-5; D is uncertain. CDR3 length equals 13 residues. V gave up 10 bases and J gave up 2 bases, with 14 bases separating them. Germline V gives CDR1 SGHVS, CDR2 FQNEAQ. The CDR3 bases are TGTGCCAACCGCTTAGTGGTACAAGAGACCCAGTACCTC. Protein product: CANRLVVQETQYL.

A remark on this clonotype: Since the CDR3 does not end with the conserved phenylalanine or tryptophan, this likely comes from a read error. The rearrangement links TRBV4-2 to TRBJ2-7, with 9 bases identical to TRBD2. Germline loops: CDR1 LGHNA, CDR2 YNFKEQ. The CDR3 has 15 amino acids. Trimming at V came to 0 bases and at J to 5 bases, leaving 5 bases not matched to a gene. CDR3 nucleotides: TGTGCCAGCAGCCAAGAGGCTAGCGGGGCGGACGAGCAGTACTGC. This gives the protein CASSQEASGADEQYC.

Worth noting for this clonotype: An end of the junction differs from the germline gene, which may be a read error. This chain links TRBV4-1 with TRBJ2-1, with TRBD2 identical over 7 bases. The CDR3 sequence is 15 residues long. Germline CDR1 is MGHRA and CDR2 is YSYEKL. CDR3 nucleotide sequence: TGCGCCAGCAGCCAAGCCGGGGGAGGGAACAATAAGCAGTTCTTC. Protein product: CASSQAGGGNNKQFF.

In this sample, this clonotype turned up many times. The V and J genes are TRBV29-1 and TRBJ1-1; D ambiguous. Germline CDR1 reads SQVTM; CDR2 reads ANQGSEA. This CDR3 spans 17 amino acids. The ends were cut back, 1 base at V and 6 bases at J, with 24 bases in the middle. CDR3 loop: CSVEVINLGTQRPEAFF. CDR3 coding DNA: TGCAGCGTTGAAGTCATAAATCTGGGCACCCAACGACCTGAAGCTTTCTTT.

Worth noting for this clonotype: At one end, the junction sequence differs from germline, possibly due to a read error. The J gene is TRBJ2-1, the V gene TRBV18, with 10 positions matching TRBD2. The CDR3 covers 15 residues. CDR1 and CDR2 from the germline V gene are KGHSH and LQKENI. This chain's CDR3 is CASSPTSGIRNVQFF. The CDR3, as DNA: TGTGCCAGCTCACCAACTAGCGGGATTAGGAATGTGCAGTTCTTC.

To note about this clonotype: A junction end diverges from the germline sequence, so it may reflect a read error. CDR3 protein: CASSLRGDWGEAQYF. CDR3 bases: TGCGCCAGCAGCTTACGGGGCGACTGGGGAGAGGCCCAGTACTTC. The rearrangement uses TRBV11-1 and TRBJ2-5; D may be TRBD1 or TRBD2 (5 bases each). Germline V gene lookup returns CDR1 SGHAT and CDR2 FQDESV (reference sequence). CDR3 length: 15 residues. Full variable domain (outside the CDR3, taken from reference TRBV11-1 and TRBJ2-5): EAEVAQSPRYKITEKSQAVAFWCDPISGHATLYWYRQILGQGPELLVQFQDESVVDDSQLPKDRFSAERLKGVDSTLKIQPAELGDSAMYLCASSLRGDWGEAQYFGPGTRLLVL.

As to this clonotype: The junction departs from the called germline gene at one end, perhaps through a read error. The chain carries TRBV4-2 and TRBJ2-7, with D uncertain. The germline gives CDR1 LGHNA, CDR2 YNFKEQ. The CDR3 contains 15 residues. The CDR3 region is CASNHAWRGSYEQYF. The CDR3 region has the DNA TGTGCCAGCAACCATGCATGGCGCGGATCCTACGAGCAATACTTC.

This clonotype occurred once. Given the absence of the conserved phenylalanine or tryptophan at the CDR3 end, a read error is likely. The J gene is TRBJ2-5, the V gene TRBV30; D perhaps matches TRBD1 (5 bases). The CDR3 loop spans 13 amino acids. Germline assignment: CDR1 GTSNPN and CDR2 SVGIG (reference sequence). The CDR3 loop is CTLNTGGAETQYL. The CDR3 region has the DNA TGTACCTTAAACACAGGTGGGGCAGAGACCCAGTACCTC.

The CDR3 protein is CASSPEGTGTDTQYF. In DNA, the CDR3 is TGTGCCAGCAGCCCAGAGGGGACAGGCACAGATACGCAGTATTTT. The chain employs TRBV11-1 and TRBJ2-3; TRBD1 agrees at 7 bases. With 5 bases clipped from V and 1 base from J, the junction kept 6 bases outside the gene matches. CDR1 is SGHAT and CDR2 is FQDESV in the germline V gene (reference sequence). The CDR3 consists of 15 residues.

The chain has TRBV28 and TRBJ2-2, with 7 bases that match TRBD2. This CDR3 is built from 17 residues. With V trimmed by 4 bases and J by 2 bases, 10 bases remained unmatched. The germline CDR1 and CDR2 sequences are MDHEN and SYDVKM. CDR3 nucleotide sequence: TGTGCCAGCAGTTCCGGACTAACGGGGGGTAACACCGGGGAGCTGTTTTTT. It is translated as CASSSGLTGGNTGELFF.

The V and J genes are TRBV11-3 and TRBJ2-7, with no clear D. Germline V lookup: CDR1 SGHNT, CDR2 YENEEA. This CDR3 is 12 amino acids long. The CDR3 DNA reads TGTACCATCAGCTCCCAATGGGGTGAGCAGTACTTC. It translates to CTISSQWGEQYF.

This rearrangement joins TRBV14 to TRBJ2-7; tentatively, D is TRBD2 (5 bases). The J call is uncertain, as TRBJ2-1 better fits the DNA end. Germline CDR1 reads SGHDN; CDR2 reads FVKESK. The CDR3 has 15 amino acids. CDR3 sequence reads: CASSRDWASSYEQFF. CDR3 DNA: TGTGCCAGCAGCCGCGACTGGGCTAGCTCCTACGAGCAGTTCTTC.

Details on this clonotype: The junction differs from germline at one of its ends, possibly a read error. The gene calls are TRBV11-1 and TRBJ2-1, with TRBD2 matching 10 bases. Germline loops: CDR1 SGHAT, CDR2 FQDESV (reference sequence). This CDR3 is 13 amino acids long. The CDR3 DNA follows: TGTGCCAGCAGAGCGGGAGGGCCTAATCAGCAGTTCTTT. Its protein product is CASRAGGPNQQFF.

Concerning this clonotype itself: The conserved closing phenylalanine or tryptophan is absent in this CDR3, likely reflecting a read error. The chain employs TRBV11-1 and TRBJ2-7, with TRBD1 identical over 8 bases. This CDR3 spans 13 amino acids. Germline CDR1 is SGHAT and CDR2 is FQDESV (reference sequence). As DNA, the CDR3 is TGCGCGAACAGGGGGAAGCGGTCCTACGAGCAGTACTCC. Its protein is CANRGKRSYEQYS.

Note on this clonotype: One end of the junction is discordant with germline, which a read error may explain. This chain connects TRBV11-2 to TRBJ1-5; tentative D call: TRBD1 (6 bases). Germline V gene sequence: CDR1 SGHAT, CDR2 FQNNGV. The CDR3 totals 17 residues. The DNA for the CDR3 is TGTGCCAGCGGCTTAGTAGGGTTAACAGGGAGCAATCATCCCCAGCATTTT. Amino acid sequence: CASGLVGLTGSNHPQHF.

The chain links TRBV11-2 to TRBJ2-7, with D perhaps matching TRBD1 (5 bases). CDR1 is SGHAT, CDR2 FQNNGV, per germline. The germline V and J ends were trimmed by 4 bases and 9 bases, with 19 bases remaining between them. This CDR3 spans 14 amino acids. CDR3 in amino acids: CASSSNRNSYWQYF. CDR3 nucleotides: TGTGCCAGCAGCTCCAACAGGAACTCCTACTGGCAGTACTTC. Complete variable domain (other parts from reference TRBV11-2 and TRBJ2-7): EAGVAQSPRYKIIEKRQSVAFWCNPISGHATLYWYQQILGQGPKLLIQFQNNGVVDDSQLPKDRFSAERLKGVDSTLKIQPAKLEDSAVYLCASSSNRNSYWQYFGPGTRLTVT.

About this clonotype: One junction end does not reproduce the germline sequence, and a read error may be involved. J is TRBJ2-1 and V is TRBV19; tentative D call: TRBD1 (6 bases). Germline values: CDR1 LNHDA, CDR2 SQIVND (reference sequence). This CDR3 comprises 14 residues. The CDR3 bases are TGTGCCAATAGTAGAGGACAGCGGATGGATGAGCAGTTCTTC. It specifies CANSRGQRMDEQFF.